This passage covers 12 T cell receptor beta chains from one sample sequenced in a study of T cells expressing NK-cell markers. TCRdb re-called the 5' RACE reads and gives one entry per CDR3 protein, without DNA. The sample includes around 100,000 distinct CDR3 sequences. Sequences were obtained from blood T cells: a sorted CD56 or NKG2C T cell subset, CD4+ or CD8+ T cells, or bulk PBMC T cells (not recorded which). These receptors came from a woman between 18 and 69 years old in good health.

This chain connects TRBV7-9 to TRBJ2-3; TCRdb's assignment of TRBD2 cannot be checked, as there is no DNA. CDR1 and CDR2 from the germline V gene are SEHNR and FQNEAQ (reference sequence). The CDR3 consists of 17 residues. This CDR3 reads CASSLSTSGIVSYTQYF.

The chain joins TRBV29-1 to TRBJ2-2; TCRdb lists TRBD1, though no DNA is available to test this call. The germline gives CDR1 SQVTM, CDR2 ANQGSEA. The CDR3 has 15 residues. The CDR3 reads CSVNRTGTYTGELFF.

The chain is built from TRBV2 and TRBJ1-6; lacking DNA, the TRBD1 call made by TCRdb goes unchecked. The germline V gene encodes CDR1 SNHLY and CDR2 FYNNEI. The CDR3 consists of 16 residues. CDR3 region: CASSEAPDRRNSPLHF.

The chain recombines TRBV20-1 with TRBJ2-7; TCRdb's D call, TRBD1, is unchecked because there is no DNA. CDR3 length equals 15 residues. Germline V gene sequence: CDR1 DFQATT, CDR2 SNEGSKA (reference sequence). The CDR3 loop reads CSAPSPLADIYEQYF.

This chain joins TRBV20-1 and TRBJ1-5; TCRdb names TRBD1, which stays unverified in the absence of DNA. CDR3 length: 15 residues. CDR1 and CDR2 (germline): DFQATT, SNEGSKA (reference sequence). CDR3 sequence: CSATGGLSTDQPQHF.

The rearrangement links TRBV20-1 to TRBJ2-1; TCRdb's D call of TRBD2 is untestable without DNA. Germline CDR1 is DFQATT and CDR2 is SNEGSKA (reference sequence). This CDR3 is built from 13 residues. CDR3 residues: CSAKPTSDNEQFF.

The chain recombines TRBV4-3 with TRBJ2-7. Looked up from germline, CDR1 is LGHNA and CDR2 is YSLEER. The CDR3 consists of 13 residues. The CDR3 spells CASSQDNSYEQYF.

The rearrangement joins TRBV23-1 to TRBJ2-4. TRBV23-1 is known as an ORF, though its function is uncertain. The CDR3 loop spans 12 amino acids. Here the CDR3 reads CASSQAKNIQYF.

V and J are TRBV4-3 and TRBJ2-1; TCRdb calls TRBD2, which cannot be checked without DNA. Germline CDR1 LGHNA, CDR2 YSLEER. This CDR3 comprises 17 residues. CDR3 protein: CASSPGTSGGGRNEQFF.

The rearrangement joins TRBV11-2 to TRBJ1-2; with no DNA, the TCRdb D assignment of TRBD1 cannot be verified. The CDR3 is made up of 13 amino acids. Germline CDR1 is SGHAT and CDR2 is FQNNGV. The CDR3 reads CASSSGTGSGYTF.

The chain has TRBV5-1 and TRBJ1-2; TCRdb designates TRBD1, a call that cannot be tested without DNA. Germline assignment: CDR1 SGHRS and CDR2 YFSETQ. CDR3 length: 14 residues. The CDR3: CASSFALDSDGYTF.

The chain employs TRBV24-1 and TRBJ2-3; TCRdb designates TRBD2, a call that cannot be tested without DNA. CDR1 and CDR2 (germline): KGHDR, SFDVKD. The CDR3 is 14 amino acids. Here the CDR3 reads CATSEASGTDTQYF.